The 20 T cell receptor beta chains given below trace back to one sample, sequenced in a study of cytomegalovirus exposure and HLA in healthy donors. Use of 60 Vbeta and 13 Jbeta primers characterized the PCR. The data were produced by immunoSEQ multiplex PCR, yet TCRdb's version contains in-frame clones alone and is incomplete. This repertoire includes fewer than 85,000 clones. Sequenced: PBMCs. All receptors come from a man aged 50 to 59 in good health and CMV-seropositive.

J is TRBJ2-5 and V is TRBV7-3, with 7 bases that match TRBD2. With 1 base clipped from V and 3 bases from J, the junction kept 5 bases outside the gene matches. CDR3 size: 15 residues. CDR1 and CDR2 (germline): SGHTA, FQGTGA. CDR3 protein: CASSLRGGAEETQYF. CDR3 bases: TGTGCCAGCAGCTTAAGGGGGGGAGCAGAAGAGACCCAGTACTTC.

The J gene is TRBJ1-5, the V gene TRBV19; D gene uncertain. Germline V gives CDR1 LNHDA, CDR2 SQIVND (reference sequence). CDR3 length: 13 amino acids. Trimming left V 7 bases short and J 1 base short, with 8 bases between. CDR3 sequence (DNA): TGTGCCAGTAATAGAGGGAGCAATCAGCCCCAGCATTTT. It yields the protein CASNRGSNQPQHF. The whole variable domain, filled in from reference TRBV19 and TRBJ1-5, reads DGGITQSPKYLFRKEGQNVTLSCEQNLNHDAMYWYRQDPGQGLRLIYYSQIVNDFQKGDIAEGYSVSREKKESFPLTVTSAQKNPTAFYLCASNRGSNQPQHFGDGTRLSIL.

This chain connects TRBV30 to TRBJ2-2; 7 bases map to TRBD2. Trimming at V came to 3 bases and at J to 3 bases, leaving 7 bases not matched to a gene. This CDR3 spans 15 amino acids. Germline values: CDR1 GTSNPN, CDR2 SVGIG (reference sequence). CDR3 sequence reads: CAWRVASGDTGELFF. In DNA form, the CDR3 reads TGTGCCTGGAGGGTAGCTAGCGGTGACACCGGGGAGCTGTTTTTT.

The chain joins TRBV29-1 to TRBJ1-2, with D perhaps TRBD1 (5 bases). This CDR3 is 11 amino acids long. The germline V and J ends were trimmed by 6 bases and 8 bases, with 13 bases remaining between them. The germline CDR1 and CDR2 sequences are SQVTM and ANQGSEA. The CDR3 region is CSVLQGGGYTF. The CDR3 nucleotides are TGCAGCGTCCTCCAGGGAGGAGGCTACACCTTC.

The chain couples TRBV5-1 to TRBJ2-7; D not certain. CDR3 length equals 14 residues. The V gene's germline CDR1 is SGHRS and CDR2 YFSETQ. The germline V and J ends were trimmed by 2 bases and 3 bases, with 12 bases remaining between them. Here the CDR3 reads CASSFSLTNYEQYF. CDR3 bases: TGCGCCAGCAGCTTTTCCTTGACAAACTACGAGCAGTACTTC.

This sequence joins TRBV5-1 and TRBJ1-1; the D is unclear. CDR1 and CDR2 from the germline V gene are SGHRS and YFSETQ. This CDR3 spans 15 amino acids. The germline V and J ends were trimmed by 1 base and 4 bases, with 14 bases remaining between them. The CDR3 here is CASSLLAGSGTEAFF. DNA of the CDR3: TGCGCCAGCAGCTTGTTGGCGGGATCGGGCACTGAAGCTTTCTTT.

The V and J genes are TRBV4-1 and TRBJ2-3; 7 bases align to TRBD2. The CDR3 loop spans 16 amino acids. Germline CDR1 MGHRA, CDR2 YSYEKL. Germline trimming cut 2 bases from V and 3 bases from J; bases unmatched to any gene: 8. The CDR3 region is CASSQPGGRRTDTQYF. CDR3 nucleotides: TGCGCCAGCAGCCAACCGGGGGGAAGGAGGACAGATACGCAGTATTTT.

The V and J genes are TRBV7-9 and TRBJ2-1, with 8 bases identical to TRBD2. V shed 5 bases, J shed 1 base, and the junction held 10 bases outside the gene matches. This CDR3 contains 17 residues. Per germline, CDR1 SEHNR and CDR2 FQNEAQ (reference sequence). The CDR3 protein is CASSPRASGYSYNEQFF. The CDR3 nucleotides are TGTGCCAGCAGCCCCCGGGCTAGCGGGTATTCCTACAATGAGCAGTTCTTC.

The chain links TRBV30 to TRBJ1-5; TRBD1 matches at 9 bases. The CDR3 is 15 residues long. The J segment lost 2 bases and the V segment lost 0 bases, leaving 2 bases of the junction unmatched. The germline V gene has CDR1 GTSNPN and CDR2 SVGIG (reference sequence). The CDR3 is CAWSVTGGGNQPQHF. The CDR3 bases are TGTGCCTGGAGTGTAACAGGGGGCGGCAATCAGCCCCAGCATTTT.

The CDR3 protein is CASSLGGSGIFEQFF. The CDR3 DNA is TGTGCCAGCAGCTTAGGTGGTAGCGGGATATTTGAGCAGTTCTTC. The chain links TRBV7-2 to TRBJ2-1, with 8 bases aligning to TRBD2. The germline CDR1 and CDR2 sequences are SGHTA and FQGNSA. This CDR3 spans 15 amino acids. The V and J ends lost 1 base and 9 bases, in that order; junction bases with no gene match: 8.

This chain uses TRBV4-1 with TRBJ2-3, with TRBD2 identical over 13 bases. This CDR3 contains 15 residues. The germline V gene has CDR1 MGHRA and CDR2 YSYEKL. V was pared by 4 bases and J by 6 bases, with 4 bases of the junction left unmatched. The CDR3 region is CASSPGLAGIDTQYF. The CDR3 DNA follows: TGCGCCAGCAGCCCGGGACTAGCGGGGATCGATACGCAGTATTTT.

The J gene is TRBJ1-1, the V gene TRBV25-1; tentatively, D is TRBD1 (6 bases). This CDR3 region has 13 residues. The ends were cut back, 8 bases at V and 1 base at J, with 11 bases in the middle. Germline V gene data show CDR1 as MGHDK and CDR2 as SYGVNS. The CDR3 spells CASRKQGNTEAFF. CDR3 in DNA: TGTGCCAGCCGAAAACAGGGGAACACTGAAGCTTTCTTT.

The chain links TRBV7-7 to TRBJ2-2; TRBD2 aligns across 12 bases. Germline loops: CDR1 SSHAT, CDR2 FNYEAQ (reference sequence). The CDR3 consists of 16 residues. V trimming: 5 bases; J trimming: 3 bases; junction bases outside the gene matches: 4. CDR3 region: CASSPRLAGDTGELFF. The CDR3 region has the DNA TGTGCCAGCAGCCCCCGACTAGCGGGGGACACCGGGGAGCTGTTTTTT.

The V call is TRBV10-1, the J call TRBJ1-2; no definite D call. The germline V gene encodes CDR1 WNHNN and CDR2 SYGVQD (reference sequence). Trimming shortened V by 1 base and J by 3 bases, and 15 bases separated the two germline ends. CDR3 length equals 16 residues. In nucleotides, the CDR3 is TGCGCCAGCAGTGAGTTATTAGCCCGGGAGGACTATGGCTACACCTTC. Translated: CASSELLAREDYGYTF.

V gene TRBV7-9 combines with J gene TRBJ1-5, with 8 bases fitting TRBD1. Germline values: CDR1 SEHNR, CDR2 FQNEAQ (reference sequence). J was trimmed by 7 bases and V by 5 bases; bases with no gene match: 7. CDR3 length equals 14 residues. The CDR3 nucleotides read TGTGCCAGCAGCATGACAGGGGAAGGGCAGCCCCAGCATTTT. Translating it yields CASSMTGEGQPQHF.

This sequence joins TRBV7-6 and TRBJ2-1; 11 bases are a match to TRBD2. Germline-derived CDR1 and CDR2 are SGHVS and FNYEAQ. The CDR3 length is 15 residues. The trim removed 5 bases at V and 7 bases at J, leaving 7 bases unmatched. The CDR3 loop is CASSPTSGGRNEQFF. CDR3 DNA: TGTGCCAGCAGCCCTACTAGCGGGGGCCGGAATGAGCAGTTCTTC.

The chain employs TRBV28 and TRBJ1-1, with D hard to call. Per the germline V gene, CDR1 is MDHEN and CDR2 is SYDVKM. This CDR3 spans 14 amino acids. Trimming shortened V by 6 bases and J by 0 bases, and 11 bases separated the two germline ends. CDR3 sequence reads: CASSLSIMNTEAFF. CDR3 nucleotides: TGTGCCAGCAGCCTAAGTATAATGAACACTGAAGCTTTCTTT.

The CDR3 nucleotides are TGTGCCAGCAGTTACTATGACAGAGGTGGAGAGACCCAGTACTTC. It codes for CASSYYDRGGETQYF. V usage is TRBV6-6 and J usage is TRBJ2-5; D perhaps matches TRBD1 (5 bases). CDR1 and CDR2 (germline): MNHNY, SVGAGI (reference sequence). The CDR3 is 15 amino acids. Trimming removed 1 base at V and 4 bases at J, with 13 bases between.

V gene TRBV5-1 combines with J gene TRBJ1-5, with D unclear. V was cut by 0 bases and J by 3 bases, with 7 bases left in between. CDR3 length equals 14 residues. CDR1 is SGHRS and CDR2 is YFSETQ in the germline V gene. DNA of the CDR3: TGCGCCAGCAGCTTGGGGCACCTCAATCAGCCCCAGCATTTT. The encoded protein is CASSLGHLNQPQHF.

V gene TRBV6-1 combines with J gene TRBJ1-1, with D hard to call. The CDR3 has 13 amino acids. Germline CDR1 and CDR2: MNHNS and SASEGT. Trimming stripped 3 bases from V and 7 bases from J, with 12 bases between. CDR3 sequence (DNA): TGTGCCAGCAGTGACGCTTGGGAGCTTGAAGCTTTCTTT. Its translation: CASSDAWELEAFF.